This T cell receptor (beta chain) comes out of a study of T cell changes during pregnancy in multiple sclerosis. Measured with immunoSEQ multiplex PCR; TCRdb has only the in-frame clones, and not every one. The sample records 28,000 or so clones, about 86% being singletons. V shed 3 bases and J 4 bases; nucleotides not matched to a gene: 7. CDR1 is LGHNA, CDR2 YSLEER, per germline. The CDR3 extends over 15 amino acids. The rearrangement joins TRBV4-3 to TRBJ2-3; TRBD2 agrees at 7 bases. The sequences come from CD4+ T cells from peripheral blood mononuclear cells, collected in the first trimester of pregnancy. The clonotype originates from a female donor in good health, enrolled as a control in a pregnancy study. The CDR3 DNA is TGCGCCAGCAGCCAGCAGACTAGCAGCCCAGATACGCAGTATTTT. Its translation is CASSQQTSSPDTQYF.